This T cell receptor beta chain stems from a study of T cell responses to AZD1222 COVID-19 vaccine. About the study: Both about-4-week and about-12-week second-dose recipients were combined. Study-level results: Unmutated variant regions are reportedly targeted by nearly half of spike-specific TCRs. White British ancestry dominated among donors, who included more females, and clonal diversity was possibly underestimated. Only a handful of AZD1222 recipients, more than 5 in all, had baseline seropositivity.

Sequenced by immunoSEQ multiplex PCR; TCRdb stores in-frame clones only, minus some. The data hold 90,000 to 120,000 clones, with roughly 90% observed a single time. This clone was counted only a few times. Its specificity is unknown. Sequenced here: peripheral blood, sampled on day 0 of AZD1222 vaccination. This TCR came from an adult in good health.

CDR3 bases: TGTGCCAGCAGCGTATTTACAGGGGGGACCGGGGAGCTGTTTTTT. Its translation: CASSVFTGGTGELFF. The chain recombines TRBV9 with TRBJ2-2; TRBD1 matches 8 bases. The junction had 4 bases not matched to a gene; V was cut back by 1 base and J by 5 bases. The germline V gene encodes CDR1 SGDLS and CDR2 YYNGEE. The CDR3 has 15 residues.